This T cell receptor beta chain derives from a study of regulatory T cells in long-lasting Graves disease. Relying on iRepertoire HTBI primers and Arm-PCR of CDR3 regions, the team built TCR beta libraries. MiXCR, applied by TCRdb to the multiplex PCR reads, yields one record per CDR3 protein. Among under 500,000 distinct CDR3 sequences listed, less than 25% were seen once. This CDR3 is built from 15 residues. Germline V CDR1 and CDR2: SGHTA, FQGTGA. The trim removed 1 base at V and 4 bases at J, leaving 3 bases unmatched. This clonotype was detected ten times or more. Its antigen is unknown. Broader study findings: Whereas about 870 public clonotypes were shared by new patients, persistent patients shared more, at some 2,900. Small numbers of samples may have cut accuracy. Patients with persistent disease showed a bias toward TRBV28, TRBJ1-2 and TRBJ2-5.

Time point denoted: persistent/refractory GD, antithyroid drugs over 5 years with positive TRAb. RNA from PBMCs was the source of the TCR library. The patients were enrolled through endocrinology in Xi'an, China. The receptor was derived from a female donor with Graves disease. V gene TRBV7-3 combines with J gene TRBJ2-2, with 7 nucleotides matching TRBD1. The specimen was peripheral blood mononuclear cells (PBMCs), collected when the disease was refractory, from a patient treated with antithyroid drugs. The CDR3: CASSLRGGGTGELFF. As DNA, the CDR3 is TGTGCCAGCAGCTTAAGAGGGGGCGGCACCGGGGAGCTGTTTTTT. The complete variable domain, with remaining parts taken from reference TRBV7-3 and TRBJ2-2, reads GAGVSQTPSNKVTEKGKYVELRCDPISGHTALYWYRQSLGQGPEFLIYFQGTGAADDSGLPNDRFFAVRPEGSVSTLKIQRTERGDSAVYLCASSLRGGGTGELFFGEGSRLTVL.